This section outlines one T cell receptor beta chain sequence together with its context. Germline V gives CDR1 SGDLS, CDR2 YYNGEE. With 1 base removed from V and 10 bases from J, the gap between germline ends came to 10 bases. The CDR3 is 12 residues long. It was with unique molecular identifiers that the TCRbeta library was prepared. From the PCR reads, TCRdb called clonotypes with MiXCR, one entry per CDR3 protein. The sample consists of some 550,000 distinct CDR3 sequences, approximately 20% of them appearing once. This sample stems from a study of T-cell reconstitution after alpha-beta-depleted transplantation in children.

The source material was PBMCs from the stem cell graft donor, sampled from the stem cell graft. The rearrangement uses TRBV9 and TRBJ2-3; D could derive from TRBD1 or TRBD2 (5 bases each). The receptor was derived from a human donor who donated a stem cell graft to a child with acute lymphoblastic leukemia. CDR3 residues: CASSVLEGSQYF. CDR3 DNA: TGTGCCAGCAGCGTACTAGAGGGGTCGCAGTATTTT.